A selection of T cell receptor beta chains follows, all from one sample in a study of T cells after yellow fever vaccination. MiXCR, run by TCRdb on the 5' RACE reads, gives a single entry per CDR3 protein. The sample consists of 150,000 to 200,000 distinct CDR3 sequences, under 7.5% of them appearing once. This material consisted of CD4+ T cells sorted from PBMCs, taken 5 to 6 days after the first yellow fever vaccination. These receptors all come from a man aged 18 to 29 who received the YFV17D yellow fever vaccine. Each CDR3 is given without its conserved first and last residue. The order of the fields is clone size, CDR3 length, D gene, J gene, V gene, CDR3 protein. D genes are given only for firm matches. Size is omitted from some rows. Given values are once, few, many or a class for expanded clones.

NA | 14 | NA | TRBJ2-1 | TRBV19 | ASTPVGPSSYNEQF
many | 12 | NA | TRBJ2-5 | TRBV4-1 | ASSQDTGSGTQY
many | 12 | TRBD1 | TRBJ1-5 | TRBV20-1 | SAAGTDYGQPQH
many | 14 | TRBD2 | TRBJ2-3 | TRBV6-5 | ASRPTGTSVADTQY
many | 15 | NA | TRBJ2-1 | TRBV7-2 | ASSSLGVGVAYNEQF
many | 11 | TRBD2 | TRBJ2-3 | TRBV12-3/TRBV12-4 | ASTSGSTDTQY
many | 11 | NA | TRBJ2-1 | TRBV10-3 | AITGGEYNEQF
many | 14 | TRBD1 | TRBJ2-5 | TRBV11-1 | ASSLGTGRGRETQY
many | 12 | NA | TRBJ2-7 | TRBV6-2/TRBV6-3 | ASSYTGTPYEQY
many | 11 | NA | TRBJ1-2 | TRBV12-3/TRBV12-4 | ASSSPGKADYT
few | 12 | NA | TRBJ1-1 | TRBV6-6 | ASKGGGANTEAF
many | 12 | TRBD1 | TRBJ2-7 | TRBV6-5 | ASSYTGVPSEQY
many | 14 | NA | TRBJ1-2 | TRBV6-8 | ASCWGQAKLSYGYT
many | 15 | NA | TRBJ2-3 | TRBV4-3 | ASSQAGRSAGTDTQY
many | 10 | TRBD1 | TRBJ2-3 | TRBV11-2 | ASGEGAEGQY
few | 13 | TRBD1 | TRBJ1-5 | TRBV4-2 | ASSQDTGGAQPQH
many | 13 | NA | TRBJ2-3 | TRBV28 | ASSFRNIRTDTQY
NA | 15 | NA | TRBJ1-1 | TRBV11-2 | ASSLGGRGPRNAEAF
NA | 13 | NA | TRBJ1-6 | TRBV6-5 | ASSYRRQGNSPLH
many | 12 | NA | TRBJ1-3 | TRBV28 | ASSLFGNGNTIY
many | 13 | NA | TRBJ1-1 | TRBV7-6 | ASSPGRTGDTEAF
medium-sized | 12 | TRBD2 | TRBJ2-3 | TRBV12-3/TRBV12-4 | ASSLGLGFDTQY
many | 11 | NA | TRBJ1-2 | TRBV15 | ATSREEGGGYT
NA | 14 | TRBD2 | TRBJ2-2 | TRBV7-9 | ASSPTRLAATGELF
many | 11 | NA | TRBJ1-2 | TRBV7-2 | ASSLGEGRSYT
many | 10 | NA | TRBJ2-7 | TRBV10-3 | AITLRRVEQY
NA | 14 | NA | TRBJ1-1 | TRBV4-1 | ASSPESGRGNTEAF
many | 13 | TRBD2 | TRBJ2-5 | TRBV2 | ASGRSSGGGETQY
few | 14 | NA | TRBJ2-1 | TRBV12-3/TRBV12-4 | ASIFDLGLGYNEQF
many | 13 | NA | TRBJ2-2 | TRBV7-2 | ASSLAARGTGELF
few | 16 | TRBD1 | TRBJ2-7 | TRBV6-2/TRBV6-3 | ASTSGGRVPIALREQY
many | 11 | NA | TRBJ2-2 | TRBV12-3/TRBV12-4 | ASRLVPAGELF
many | 14 | TRBD1 | TRBJ2-3 | TRBV24-1 | ATSAWGTGAGDTQY
many | 12 | NA | TRBJ2-2 | TRBV27 | ASRLQGFTGELF
NA | 12 | NA | TRBJ1-2 | TRBV3-1 | ASSQALLSYGYT
NA | 11 | NA | TRBJ1-1 | TRBV12-3/TRBV12-4 | ASKGFGNTEAF
many | 12 | NA | TRBJ2-3 | TRBV12-3/TRBV12-4 | ASSFTGAPDTQY
many | 10 | NA | TRBJ1-2 | TRBV29-1 | SVKGFNYGYT
few | 13 | NA | TRBJ1-6 | TRBV5-1 | ASSLDRVRNSPLH
few | 15 | TRBD2 | TRBJ2-2 | TRBV20-1 | SARAKGLARWTGELF
many | 15 | TRBD1 | TRBJ1-2 | TRBV14 | ASSQGLGRGPNYGYT
many | 11 | NA | TRBJ1-5 | TRBV7-2 | ASSLVGDQPQH
many | 15 | TRBD2 | TRBJ2-1 | TRBV20-1 | SARDTSGGATYNEQF
many | 9 | NA | TRBJ2-7 | TRBV12-3/TRBV12-4 | ASTRGYEQY
NA | 13 | NA | TRBJ1-1 | TRBV18 | ASSPRQGRTTEAF
NA | 12 | NA | TRBJ1-1 | TRBV6-1 | ASKGGTMNTEAF
many | 11 | NA | TRBJ1-4 | TRBV6-1 | ASRLGLFEKLF
NA | 11 | NA | TRBJ1-5 | TRBV7-3 | TSSLKPNQPQH
many | 14 | NA | TRBJ1-3 | TRBV14 | ASSQDPGRIGNTIY
few | 16 | TRBD1 | TRBJ1-2 | TRBV24-1 | ATSDLPMGTGQNYGYT
NA | 11 | NA | TRBJ2-5 | TRBV20-1 | SAGRAPQETQY
NA | 13 | TRBD1 | TRBJ2-3 | TRBV27 | ASNRRDRGPDTQY
NA | 11 | TRBD1 | TRBJ2-3 | TRBV12-3/TRBV12-4 | ASSRTGGDTQY
many | 12 | NA | TRBJ1-2 | TRBV5-1 | ASSLAVQGHGYT
many | 12 | NA | TRBJ2-1 | TRBV3-1 | ASSQRTVTNEQF